These T cell receptor beta chains were read from a single sample in a study of T-cell reconstitution after alpha-beta-depleted transplantation in children. TCRdb re-analysed the PCR reads in MiXCR, keeping a single row per CDR3 protein. The data show about 400,000 distinct CDR3 sequences, roughly 20% seen once. The input for sequencing was PBMCs from the stem cell graft donor, taken from the stem cell graft. All receptors derive from a human donor who donated a stem cell graft to a child with acute myeloid leukemia. Each CDR3 is given with its conserved first and last residue. A D gene is named only where the DNA matches it firmly. Some rows mark clone size as missing; the rest say once, few, many or name a class of expanded clone.

d_call,clone_size,v_call,j_call,cdr3_nt,cdr3_aa
NA,NA,TRBV27,TRBJ1-5,TGTGCCAGCGGAGGTCAGCCCCAGCATTTT,CASGGQPQHF
NA,few,TRBV20-1,TRBJ2-1,TGCAGTGCCACCCCTGTAGCCGAACTCAATGAGCAGTTCTTC,CSATPVAELNEQFF
TRBD1,NA,TRBV29-1,TRBJ2-2,TGCAGCGTTGATACGGCAGGGGGCAATGGCGGGGAGCTGTTTTTT,CSVDTAGGNGGELFF
TRBD1,many,TRBV4-2,TRBJ1-2,TGTGCCAGCAGGACATCCCAGGGGGACTATGGCTACACCTTC,CASRTSQGDYGYTF
NA,NA,TRBV7-9,TRBJ2-7,TGTGCCAGCAGCCAAGGAGGAGGGGGGCGGTACTCCTACGAGCAGTACTTC,CASSQGGGGRYSYEQYF
TRBD1,many,TRBV29-1,TRBJ1-1,TGCAGCGTTGCCCCCTTCACAGGGGGGACTGAAGCTTTCTTT,CSVAPFTGGTEAFF
TRBD1,NA,TRBV4-2,TRBJ1-2,TGTGCCATCAGCCCCGTGGGGCGCGGGACAGGGTCGAGCTATGGCTACACCTTC,CAISPVGRGTGSSYGYTF
NA,many,TRBV7-3,TRBJ1-1,TGTGCCAGCAGCTTAAGTGGGGGCCTCGACACTGAAGCTTTCTTT,CASSLSGGLDTEAFF
NA,NA,TRBV12-3/TRBV12-4,TRBJ2-1,TGTGCCAGCAGTCAACATAGAGCCACCTACAATGAGCAGTTCTTC,CASSQHRATYNEQFF
NA,few,TRBV12-3/TRBV12-4,TRBJ2-2,TGTGCCAGCAGATTCCCGTGGGGGGCGGGGGAGCTGTTTTTT,CASRFPWGAGELFF
NA,NA,TRBV7-2,TRBJ1-1,TGTGCCAGCAGCTCGGTTGGGGAGGGGGAAGCTTTCTTT,CASSSVGEGEAFF
NA,NA,TRBV3-1,TRBJ1-4,TGTGCCAGCAGCGCAGGGACGGAGGGAGTACGTGAAAAACTGTTTTTT,CASSAGTEGVREKLFF
TRBD2,NA,TRBV20-1,TRBJ2-2,TGCAGTGCTAGAGTGCCGGGACTAGCGGGATCCGGGGAGCTGTTTTTT,CSARVPGLAGSGELFF
TRBD1,many,TRBV12-3/TRBV12-4,TRBJ2-3,TGTGCCAGCAGTTTAGGGACAGGGGGCACAGATACGCAGTATTTT,CASSLGTGGTDTQYF
TRBD1,many,TRBV28,TRBJ2-7,TGTGCCAGCAGTTTCTTACGACTTACGACAGGGCTCTCCTACGAGCAGTACTTC,CASSFLRLTTGLSYEQYF
TRBD1,few,TRBV11-2,TRBJ2-7,TGTGCCAGCAGCCCCTGGGGACAGGAAGGTATGGAGCAGTACTTC,CASSPWGQEGMEQYF
TRBD2,few,TRBV12-3/TRBV12-4,TRBJ2-1,TGTGCCAGCAGTCCGATTAGCGGGAGACAGCAGTTCTTC,CASSPISGRQQFF
NA,NA,TRBV12-5,TRBJ1-5,TGTGCTAGTGGCCGGGGGGAGGCCGACGGGCCCCAGCATTTT,CASGRGEADGPQHF
TRBD2,many,TRBV12-3/TRBV12-4,TRBJ2-1,TGTGCCAGCAGTTTAGCGCGTGCGGGAGTTATGCGGAATGAGCAGTTCTTC,CASSLARAGVMRNEQFF
NA,many,TRBV12-3/TRBV12-4,TRBJ2-1,TGTGCCAGCAGTTTTGCGGGGAACAATGAGCAGTTCTTC,CASSFAGNNEQFF
NA,many,TRBV4-1,TRBJ2-1,TGCGCCAGCAGCCCCTCGATGGGTAATGAGCAGTTCTTC,CASSPSMGNEQFF
NA,once,TRBV4-2,TRBJ1-3,TGTGCCAGCAGCCAAGAAATGAGCAGGAGCTCTGGAAACACCATATATTTT,CASSQEMSRSSGNTIYF
NA,NA,TRBV20-1,TRBJ1-2,TGCAGTGCATGGACCGATAACTATGGCTACACCTTC,CSAWTDNYGYTF
NA,few,TRBV20-1,TRBJ2-5,TGCAGTGCTAGAGATCCCGGCCAAGAGACCCAGTACTTC,CSARDPGQETQYF
NA,many,TRBV6-6,TRBJ2-7,TGTGCCACCACGAACCAGGGTGGAGAGCAGTACTTC,CATTNQGGEQYF
NA,few,TRBV25-1,TRBJ1-4,TGTGCCAGCAGCTACGGAAGCCTTTACAATGAAAAACTGTTTTTT,CASSYGSLYNEKLFF
TRBD2,NA,TRBV2,TRBJ2-1,TGTGCCAGCATTACGGGCGCGGGGGGGTCCTACAATGAGCAGTTCTTC,CASITGAGGSYNEQFF